Detailed here is one TCR beta chain. Produced via immunoSEQ multiplex PCR; TCRdb's table is partial and in-frame only. The data contain tens of thousands of clones, 90% of them singletons. J gave up 3 bases and V 2 bases, and 8 bases lay outside the gene matches. Per germline, CDR1 SGHAT and CDR2 FQNNGV. The CDR3 spans 16 residues. The sample belongs to a study of blood T cell repertoires in COVID-19. About the research overall: The study drew acute and convalescent COVID-19 samples from the United States, Italy and Spain.

What was sequenced was peripheral blood. The origin of this receptor is a man over 45 with acute or convalescent COVID-19. The V and J genes are TRBV11-2 and TRBJ2-7, with 9 bases that match TRBD2. The CDR3 region has the DNA TGTGCCAGCAGCTTACACTCTGGGACTAGCAACTACGAGCAGTACTTC. The encoded protein is CASSLHSGTSNYEQYF.